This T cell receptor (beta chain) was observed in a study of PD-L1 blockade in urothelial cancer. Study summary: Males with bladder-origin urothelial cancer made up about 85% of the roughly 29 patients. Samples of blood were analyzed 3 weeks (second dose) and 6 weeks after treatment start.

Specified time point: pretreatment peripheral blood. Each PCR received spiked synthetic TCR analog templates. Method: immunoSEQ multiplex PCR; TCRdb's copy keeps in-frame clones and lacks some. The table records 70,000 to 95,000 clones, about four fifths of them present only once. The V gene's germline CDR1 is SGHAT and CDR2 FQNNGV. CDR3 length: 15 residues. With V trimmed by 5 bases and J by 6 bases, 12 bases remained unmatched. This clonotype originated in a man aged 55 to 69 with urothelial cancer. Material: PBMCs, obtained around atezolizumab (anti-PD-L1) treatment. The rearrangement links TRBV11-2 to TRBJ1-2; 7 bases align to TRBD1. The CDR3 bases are TGTGCCAGCAGCCCGCGACAGGGAAGAAGGGATGGCTACACCTTC. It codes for CASSPRQGRRDGYTF.